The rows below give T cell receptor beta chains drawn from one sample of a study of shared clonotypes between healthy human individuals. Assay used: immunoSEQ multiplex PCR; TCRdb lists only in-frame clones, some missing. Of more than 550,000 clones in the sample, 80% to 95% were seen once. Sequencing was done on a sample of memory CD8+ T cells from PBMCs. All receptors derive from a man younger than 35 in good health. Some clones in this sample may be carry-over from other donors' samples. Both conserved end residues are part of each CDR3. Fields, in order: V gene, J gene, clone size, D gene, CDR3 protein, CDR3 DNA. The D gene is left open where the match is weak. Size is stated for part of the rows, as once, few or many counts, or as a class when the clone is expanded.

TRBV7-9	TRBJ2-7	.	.	CASSFQGPFSYEQYF	TGTGCCAGCAGCTTCCAGGGGCCCTTCTCCTACGAGCAGTACTTC
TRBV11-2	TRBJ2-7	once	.	CASSLLSLLGPYEQYF	TGTGCCAGCAGCTTACTCAGCCTCTTGGGACCCTACGAGCAGTACTTC
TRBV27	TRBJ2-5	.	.	CASSLRVLEETQYF	TGTGCCAGCAGTTTACGGGTCTTGGAAGAGACCCAGTACTTC
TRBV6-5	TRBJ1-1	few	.	CASRTGRGTEAFF	TGTGCCAGCAGGACAGGTAGAGGGACTGAAGCTTTCTTT
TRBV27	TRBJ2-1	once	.	CASRSGTYNEQFF	TGTGCCAGCAGATCCGGGACCTACAATGAGCAGTTCTTC
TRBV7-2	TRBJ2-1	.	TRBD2	CASSPGLAGGQAEQFF	TGTGCCAGCAGCCCTGGACTAGCGGGAGGCCAAGCGGAGCAGTTCTTC
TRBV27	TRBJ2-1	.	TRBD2	CASSGLAGGMNEQFF	TGTGCCAGCAGTGGACTAGCGGGAGGTATGAATGAGCAGTTCTTC
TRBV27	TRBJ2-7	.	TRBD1	CASSPRTQWGQGFDEQYF	TGTGCCAGCAGCCCCAGGACTCAATGGGGACAGGGGTTTGACGAGCAGTACTTC
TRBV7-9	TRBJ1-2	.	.	CASSLVGADYGYTF	TGTGCCAGCAGCTTAGTCGGGGCGGACTATGGCTACACCTTC
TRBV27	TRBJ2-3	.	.	CASSLLGASTDTQYF	TGTGCCAGCAGTTTATTAGGGGCTAGCACAGATACGCAGTATTTT
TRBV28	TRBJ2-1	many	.	CASSLWSDNEQFF	TGTGCCAGCAGTTTATGGTCGGACAATGAGCAGTTCTTC
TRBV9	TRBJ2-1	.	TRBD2	CASSVGGTRTYNEQFF	TGTGCCAGCAGCGTAGGAGGGACTAGGACCTACAATGAGCAGTTCTTC
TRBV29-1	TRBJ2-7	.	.	CSVEGGPRTGYEQYF	TGCAGCGTTGAAGGAGGACCCCGTACCGGCTACGAGCAGTACTTC
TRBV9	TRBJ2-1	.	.	CASSVEGRWNEQFF	TGTGCCAGCAGCGTAGAGGGCCGTTGGAATGAGCAGTTCTTC
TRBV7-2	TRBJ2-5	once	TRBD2	CASSPGTSLRETQYF	TGTGCCAGCAGCCCTGGGACTAGTCTGAGGGAGACCCAGTACTTC
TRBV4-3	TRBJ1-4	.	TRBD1	CASSPRTGGEKLFF	TGCGCCAGCAGCCCTCGGACAGGAGGTGAAAAACTGTTTTTT
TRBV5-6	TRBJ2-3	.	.	CASTVIRLSDTQYF	TGTGCCAGCACCGTCATACGCCTATCAGATACGCAGTATTTT
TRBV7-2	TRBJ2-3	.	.	CASKVWGASTDTQYF	TGTGCCAGCAAAGTGTGGGGGGCGAGCACAGATACGCAGTATTTT
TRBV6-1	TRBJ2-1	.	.	CASSDGGNEQFF	TGTGCCAGCAGTGATGGGGGCAATGAGCAGTTCTTC
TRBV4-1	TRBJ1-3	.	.	CASSQDSGFRGNTIYF	TGCGCCAGCAGCCAAGATTCGGGTTTCAGGGGAAACACCATATATTTT
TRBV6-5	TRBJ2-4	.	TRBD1	CASSLGQIPNIQYF	TGTGCCAGCAGCTTGGGACAGATCCCTAACATTCAGTACTTC
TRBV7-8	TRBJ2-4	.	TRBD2	CASSLGIAGKNIQYF	TGTGCCAGCAGCTTAGGGATAGCGGGAAAAAACATTCAGTACTTC
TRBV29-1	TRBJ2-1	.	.	CSVSGTEDSYNEQFF	TGCAGCGTTAGCGGGACAGAAGATTCCTACAATGAGCAGTTCTTC
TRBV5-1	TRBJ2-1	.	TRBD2	CASSLGLAGANEQFF	TGCGCCAGCAGCTTGGGTTTAGCGGGTGCCAATGAGCAGTTCTTC
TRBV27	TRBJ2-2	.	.	CASHFGPTGELFF	TGTGCCAGCCACTTCGGGCCCACCGGGGAGCTGTTTTTT
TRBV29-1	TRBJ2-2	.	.	CSVRDKQGLFF	TGCAGCGTCCGGGACAAACAGGGGCTGTTTTTT
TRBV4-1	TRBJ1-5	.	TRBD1	CASSHRDRERTNNQPQHF	TGCGCCAGCAGCCACCGGGACAGGGAGAGAACAAACAATCAGCCCCAGCATTTT
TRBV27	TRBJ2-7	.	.	CASSLLTHLSGDQPYEQYF	TGTGCCAGCAGCCTACTCACCCACCTATCGGGAGACCAACCCTACGAGCAGTACTTC
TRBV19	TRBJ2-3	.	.	CASSMYPIGGTDTQYF	TGTGCCAGTAGTATGTATCCGATCGGGGGCACAGATACGCAGTATTTT
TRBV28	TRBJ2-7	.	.	CASSLLVGPSYEQYF	TGTGCCAGCAGTTTATTGGTGGGACCCTCCTACGAGCAGTACTTC
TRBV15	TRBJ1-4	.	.	CATSGFLEGEKLFF	TGTGCCACCAGCGGATTTTTAGAGGGCGAAAAACTGTTTTTT
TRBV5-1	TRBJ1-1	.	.	CASSLGSVAGPEAFF	TGCGCCAGCAGCTTGGGATCCGTGGCAGGGCCTGAAGCTTTCTTT
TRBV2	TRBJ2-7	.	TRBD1	CASSPYDRGVPYEQYF	TGTGCCAGCAGTCCATACGACAGGGGGGTTCCCTACGAGCAGTACTTC
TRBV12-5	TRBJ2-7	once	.	CASAYTTRLRFSYEQYF	TGTGCTAGTGCATATACGACGAGACTTCGCTTCTCCTACGAGCAGTACTTC
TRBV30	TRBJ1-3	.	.	CAWGTATGNTIYF	TGTGCCTGGGGGACCGCCACTGGAAACACCATATATTTT
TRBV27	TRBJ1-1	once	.	CASGRGGTTEAFF	TGTGCCAGCGGCCGGGGGGGGACCACTGAAGCTTTCTTT
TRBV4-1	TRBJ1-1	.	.	CASSQGALEIAEAFF	TGCGCCAGCAGCCAAGGGGCCCTCGAGATTGCTGAAGCTTTCTTT
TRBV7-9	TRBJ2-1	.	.	CASSLVESNEQFF	TGTGCCAGCAGCTTAGTCGAGTCAAATGAGCAGTTCTTC
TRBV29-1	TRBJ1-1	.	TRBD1	CSAATGWGGAFF	TGCAGCGCTGCGACAGGGTGGGGGGGAGCTTTCTTT
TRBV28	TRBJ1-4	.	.	CASSLFRYGSNEKLFF	TGTGCCAGCAGTTTATTTCGGTACGGCTCAAATGAAAAACTGTTTTTT
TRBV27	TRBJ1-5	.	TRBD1	CASRGQGSNQPQHF	TGTGCCAGCAGGGGACAGGGAAGCAATCAGCCCCAGCATTTT
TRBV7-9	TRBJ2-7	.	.	CASSRTAASYEQYF	TGTGCCAGCAGCCGGACAGCAGCCTCCTACGAGCAGTACTTC
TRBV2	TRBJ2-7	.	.	CASKERDTQTYEQYF	TGTGCCAGCAAAGAACGGGACACCCAAACCTACGAGCAGTACTTC
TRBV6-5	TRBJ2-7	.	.	CASIQRYEQYF	TGTGCCAGCATACAACGCTACGAGCAGTACTTC
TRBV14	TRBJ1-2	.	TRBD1	CASSRMTGDYGYTF	TGTGCCAGCAGCCGAATGACAGGGGACTATGGCTACACCTTC
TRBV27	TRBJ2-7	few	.	CASSSYGVYEQYF	TGTGCCAGCAGTTCCTACGGGGTCTACGAGCAGTACTTC
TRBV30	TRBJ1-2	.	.	CACGSLGGYTF	TGTGCCTGCGGGTCCTTGGGAGGCTACACCTTC
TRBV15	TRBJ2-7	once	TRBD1	CATSRQTGGREQYF	TGTGCCACCAGCAGGCAGACAGGGGGCCGCGAGCAGTACTTC
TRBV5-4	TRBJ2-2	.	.	CASSWKEEDILTGELFF	TGTGCCAGCAGCTGGAAGGAAGAGGACATACTCACCGGGGAGCTGTTTTTT
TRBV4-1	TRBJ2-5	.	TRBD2	CASSAGGSGALETQYF	TGCGCCAGCAGCGCGGGCGGTAGCGGGGCCCTAGAGACCCAGTACTTC
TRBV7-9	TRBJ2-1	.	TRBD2	CASSQGLAGGLPEQFF	TGTGCCAGCAGCCAGGGACTAGCGGGAGGGCTGCCTGAGCAGTTCTTC
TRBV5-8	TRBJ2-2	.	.	CASSLSGGPTGELFF	TGTGCCAGCAGCTTGTCCGGGGGGCCCACCGGGGAGCTGTTTTTT